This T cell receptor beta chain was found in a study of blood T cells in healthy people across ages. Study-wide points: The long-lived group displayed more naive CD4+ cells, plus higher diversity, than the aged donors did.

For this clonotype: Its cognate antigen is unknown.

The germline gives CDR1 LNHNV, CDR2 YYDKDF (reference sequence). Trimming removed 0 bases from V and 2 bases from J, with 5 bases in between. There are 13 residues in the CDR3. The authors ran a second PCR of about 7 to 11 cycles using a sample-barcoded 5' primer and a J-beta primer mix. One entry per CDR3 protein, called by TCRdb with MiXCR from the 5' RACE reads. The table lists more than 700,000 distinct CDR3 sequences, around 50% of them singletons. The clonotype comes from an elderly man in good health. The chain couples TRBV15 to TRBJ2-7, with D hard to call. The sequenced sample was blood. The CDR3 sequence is CATSRDMAYEQYF. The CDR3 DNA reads TGTGCCACCAGCAGAGATATGGCCTACGAGCAGTACTTC.